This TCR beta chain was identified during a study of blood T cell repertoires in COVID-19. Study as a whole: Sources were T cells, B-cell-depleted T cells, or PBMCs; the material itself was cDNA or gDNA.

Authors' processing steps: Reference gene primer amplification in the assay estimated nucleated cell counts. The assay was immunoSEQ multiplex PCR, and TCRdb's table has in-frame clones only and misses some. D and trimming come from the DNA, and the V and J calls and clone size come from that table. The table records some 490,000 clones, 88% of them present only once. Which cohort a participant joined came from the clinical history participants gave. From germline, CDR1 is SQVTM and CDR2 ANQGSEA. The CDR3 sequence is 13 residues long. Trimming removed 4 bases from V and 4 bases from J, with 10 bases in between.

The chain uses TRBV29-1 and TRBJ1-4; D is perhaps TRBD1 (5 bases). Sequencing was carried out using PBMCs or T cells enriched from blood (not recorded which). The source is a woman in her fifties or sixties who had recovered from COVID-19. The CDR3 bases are TGCAGCGTTGTGGGGCAGGGTAATGAAAAACTGTTTTTT. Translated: CSVVGQGNEKLFF.